The 14 T cell receptor beta chains listed next were all sequenced from one sample in a study of PD-1 blockade in classical Hodgkin lymphoma. Time point: cycle 4 day 1 (C4D1), after 6 weeks of nivolumab. All patients experienced relapse after autologous stem cell transplantation, and brentuximab vedotin exposure was variable. Clones were sequenced by immunoSEQ multiplex PCR, and TCRdb holds only the in-frame ones, with some missing. The repertoire consists of about 96,000 clones, with 93% occurring once and the leading ten covering roughly 2%. This specimen was peripheral blood mononuclear cells (PBMCs), taken before the fourth cycle of nivolumab. Source of these receptors: a human donor with classical Hodgkin lymphoma.

The chain uses TRBV7-6 and TRBJ1-1; unclear D gene. V was pared by 3 bases and J by 0 bases, with 17 bases between. This CDR3 region has 17 residues. Germline V gene lookup returns CDR1 SGHVS and CDR2 FNYEAQ. CDR3 nucleotide sequence: TGTGCCAGCAGCTTGGTGGGCAGCGCTAATATGAACACTGAAGCTTTCTTT. Encoded protein: CASSLVGSANMNTEAFF.

V and J are TRBV25-1 and TRBJ1-3; no clear D gene. The CDR3 contains 15 residues. The V gene lost 2 bases and the J gene lost 1 base, with 9 bases spanning the gap. Germline CDR1 MGHDK, CDR2 SYGVNS. The CDR3 sequence is CASSEVGSSGNTIYF. DNA of the CDR3: TGTGCCAGCAGTGAAGTCGGATCTTCTGGAAACACCATATATTTT.

The V call is TRBV15, the J call TRBJ2-7; tentatively, D is TRBD1 (5 bases). Germline V gene sequence: CDR1 LNHNV, CDR2 YYDKDF (reference sequence). Trimming left V 3 bases short and J 3 bases short, with 12 bases between. The CDR3 totals 14 residues. This CDR3 reads CATSSLKTGYEQYF. The CDR3 DNA follows: TGTGCCACCAGCAGTCTTAAAACAGGCTACGAGCAGTACTTC.

The V call is TRBV5-1, the J call TRBJ2-7; TRBD1 matches at 8 bases. The CDR3 loop spans 16 amino acids. Germline V gene data show CDR1 as SGHRS and CDR2 as YFSETQ. After removal of 4 bases from V and 4 bases from J, the junction contained 13 bases not matched to a gene. The CDR3 bases are TGCGCCAGCAGCCCGGGACAGGAAAAACTTTCATACGAGCAGTACTTC. This translates into CASSPGQEKLSYEQYF.

This rearrangement joins TRBV28 to TRBJ2-5; no clear D. The V gene's germline CDR1 is MDHEN and CDR2 SYDVKM. V was cut by 2 bases and J by 2 bases, with 0 bases left in between. The CDR3 has 11 residues. CDR3 sequence: CASSLQETQYF. The DNA for the CDR3 is TGTGCCAGCAGTTTACAAGAGACCCAGTACTTC. The full variable domain, its missing parts supplied by reference TRBV28 and TRBJ2-5, is DVKVTQSSRYLVKRTGEKVFLECVQDMDHENMFWYRQDPGLGLRLIYFSYDVKMKEKGDIPEGYSVSREKKERFSLILESASTNQTSMYLCASSLQETQYFGPGTRLLVL.

V is TRBV19 and J is TRBJ1-5; D not resolved. V was trimmed by 0 bases and J by 0 bases, leaving 9 bases between them. There are 16 residues in the CDR3. Germline V gene data show CDR1 as LNHDA and CDR2 as SQIVND (reference sequence). The CDR3 protein is CASSIDRLTSNQPQHF. CDR3 coding DNA: TGTGCCAGTAGTATAGACAGATTAACTAGCAATCAGCCCCAGCATTTT.

This chain joins TRBV2 and TRBJ2-5; D not certain. V dropped 7 bases and J dropped 1 base, with 4 bases sitting between them. The CDR3 spans 11 residues. Germline-derived CDR1 and CDR2 are SNHLY and FYNNEI. CDR3 sequence (DNA): TGTGCCAGCAACATCCAAGAGACCCAGTACTTC. Translated, it gives CASNIQETQYF.

The chain recombines TRBV10-3 with TRBJ2-7; possible D gene TRBD2, 5 bases. The CDR3 runs 14 residues. Germline CDR1 reads ENHRY; CDR2 reads SYGVKD. V dropped 10 bases and J dropped 4 bases, with 20 bases sitting between them. The DNA for the CDR3 is TGTGCCACCGATCCCCTCGGGGAAACGTACGAGCAGTACTTC. Its translation: CATDPLGETYEQYF.

This chain uses TRBV2 with TRBJ1-5; 8 bases map to TRBD1. The V segment lost 6 bases and the J segment 2 bases; nucleotides outside the gene matches: 3. Germline values: CDR1 SNHLY, CDR2 FYNNEI. The CDR3 totals 14 residues. The CDR3 reads CASRDRAGNQPQHF. In DNA, the CDR3 is TGTGCCAGCAGGGACAGGGCGGGCAATCAGCCCCAGCATTTT.

The J gene is TRBJ1-2, the V gene TRBV6-5; the D gene is possibly TRBD1 (6 bases). The CDR3 runs 14 residues. Germline-derived CDR1 and CDR2 are MNHEY and SVGAGI. Trimming stripped 3 bases from V and 1 base from J, with 9 bases between. CDR3 residues: CASSYEGGNYGYTF. CDR3 sequence (DNA): TGTGCCAGCAGTTATGAAGGGGGTAACTATGGCTACACCTTC.

This clone was counted once. The chain carries TRBV7-3 and TRBJ2-3; D is unresolved. V shed 3 bases and J shed 2 bases, with 6 bases lying between them. The CDR3 sequence is 13 residues long. CDR1 and CDR2 from the germline V gene are SGHTA and FQGTGA. This CDR3 is CASSFTITDTQYF. CDR3 sequence (DNA): TGTGCCAGCAGCTTCACTATCACAGATACGCAGTATTTT. The full variable domain, rest sourced from reference TRBV7-3 and TRBJ2-3, is GAGVSQTPSNKVTEKGKYVELRCDPISGHTALYWYRQSLGQGPEFLIYFQGTGAADDSGLPNDRFFAVRPEGSVSTLKIQRTERGDSAVYLCASSFTITDTQYFGPGTRLTVL.

This clone came up a few times. At the DNA level, this CDR3 is encoded by other sequences in the same sample as well. V gene TRBV28 combines with J gene TRBJ1-4, with 10 bases matching TRBD1. The V segment lost 5 bases and the J segment 5 bases; nucleotides outside the gene matches: 5. Germline CDR1 reads MDHEN; CDR2 reads SYDVKM. This CDR3 has 15 amino acids. The CDR3 coding sequence is TGTGCCAGCAGTCCTGGGGACAGGGGCAATGAAAAACTGTTTTTT. This translates into CASSPGDRGNEKLFF.

This chain connects TRBV6-6 to TRBJ2-1; D remains unclear. From germline, CDR1 is MNHNY and CDR2 SVGAGI (reference sequence). The CDR3 is 16 residues long. Trimming removed 2 bases at V and 5 bases at J, with 16 bases between. The CDR3 is CASSYPTGPPNNEQFF. In DNA, the CDR3 is TGTGCCAGCAGTTACCCCACCGGCCCGCCTAACAATGAGCAGTTCTTC.

The chain carries TRBV19 and TRBJ2-7; possibly TRBD1 for D (6 bases). The CDR3 extends over 17 amino acids. Trimming removed 1 base at V and 1 base at J, with 17 bases between. Germline-derived CDR1 and CDR2 are LNHDA and SQIVND (reference sequence). The CDR3 coding sequence is TGTGCCAGTAGTATAGGGTCCCCCGGCCAGGGGTCCTACGAGCAGTACTTC. This codes for CASSIGSPGQGSYEQYF.